The 16 T cell receptor beta chains reported below all come from one sample, sequenced in a study of blood T cell repertoires in COVID-19 (dated by TCRdb to about 2020). The library relied on the immunoSEQ multiplex PCR assay. Held by TCRdb, this immuneACCESS table contains in-frame sequences only and omits some clones. Under half of the omission traces to an unresolved V gene where checked; the cause of the rest is unknown. The sample table records roughly 260,000 clones; about 87% of these occur just once. The leading ten clones occupy about 4% of the sample. The sample consisted of peripheral blood. The receptors here all came from a man aged 60 to 69 who had recovered from COVID-19.

This clone was picked up a small number of times. The chain has TRBV27 and TRBJ2-7; unclear D gene. CDR1 and CDR2 (germline): MNHEY, SMNVEV (reference sequence). The CDR3 runs to 13 residues. Between the trimmed V and J ends, which lost 1 base and 0 bases, there was a span of 4 bases. The CDR3 here is CASSLFNSYEQYF. DNA of the CDR3: TGTGCCAGCAGTTTATTTAACTCCTACGAGCAGTACTTC.

There are many counts of this clone. This sequence joins TRBV6-2 or TRBV6-3 and TRBJ1-6; possibly TRBD1 for D (5 bases). Looked up from germline, CDR1 is MNHEY and CDR2 is SVGEGT. Trimming cost V 0 bases and J 7 bases, with 7 bases left between them. The CDR3 runs 14 residues. DNA of the CDR3: TGTGCCAGCAGTTACTCCCAGGGAAATTCACCCCTCCACTTT. Translation: CASSYSQGNSPLHF.

This chain connects TRBV30 to TRBJ2-2; D is ambiguous. The CDR3 covers 13 residues. V lost 4 bases to trimming and J lost 6 bases, with 12 bases between them. Germline CDR1 GTSNPN, CDR2 SVGIG (reference sequence). For the CDR3, the DNA is TGTGCCTGGAATTCCAGAACACCCGGGGAGCTGTTTTTT. Translation: CAWNSRTPGELFF.

The chain recombines TRBV6-5 with TRBJ1-5; D remains unclear. This CDR3 contains 15 residues. Trimming left V 0 bases short and J 6 bases short, with 12 bases between. From germline, CDR1 is MNHEY and CDR2 SVGAGI. Here the CDR3 DNA reads TGTGCCAGCAGTTACTCGATCGGGAACGGTCAGCCCCAGCATTTT. Protein: CASSYSIGNGQPQHF.

V usage is TRBV14 and J usage is TRBJ2-7, with 8 bases aligning to TRBD2. There are 12 residues in the CDR3. Germline V gene data show CDR1 as SGHDN and CDR2 as FVKESK. The V and J ends lost 4 bases and 8 bases, in that order; junction bases with no gene match: 4. The CDR3 loop reads CASSPTSVKQYF. The CDR3 DNA is TGTGCCAGCAGCCCGACTAGCGTCAAGCAGTACTTC.

This sequence joins TRBV5-6 and TRBJ1-1; D may be TRBD1 (6 bases). The CDR3 sequence is 15 residues long. The germline V gene has CDR1 SGHDT and CDR2 YYEEEE. Trimming stripped 0 bases from V and 1 base from J, with 10 bases between. This CDR3 is CASSLANRANTEAFF. The CDR3 DNA is TGTGCCAGCAGCTTGGCAAACAGGGCGAACACTGAAGCTTTCTTT.

The rearrangement uses TRBV5-1 and TRBJ2-7; 8 nucleotides line up with TRBD1. The ends lost 3 bases at V and 4 bases at J; junction bases unmatched: 9. CDR3 size: 15 residues. CDR1 is SGHRS and CDR2 is YFSETQ in the germline V gene. The CDR3 protein is CASSSSGTGSYEQYF. The CDR3 DNA reads TGCGCCAGCAGCTCCTCCGGGACAGGATCATACGAGCAGTACTTC.

This chain connects TRBV5-1 to TRBJ2-3, with TRBD2 matching 9 bases. With 1 base clipped from V and 6 bases from J, the junction kept 6 bases outside the gene matches. The CDR3 covers 15 residues. Germline CDR1 and CDR2: SGHRS and YFSETQ. The chain's CDR3 is CASSLSRGGPDTQYF. The CDR3 DNA follows: TGCGCCAGCAGCTTGTCGCGGGGGGGACCCGATACGCAGTATTTT.

This clone has only one observation. The chain has TRBV6-2 or TRBV6-3 and TRBJ1-2, with 7 positions matching TRBD1. The CDR3 covers 17 residues. Germline trimming cut 4 bases from V and 1 base from J; bases unmatched to any gene: 12. Germline V lookup: CDR1 MNHEY, CDR2 SVGEGT. CDR3 in amino acids: CASSSPLGQALNYGYTF. In DNA form, the CDR3 reads TGTGCCAGCAGTTCGCCGCTTGGACAGGCGCTTAACTATGGCTACACCTTC.

This chain links TRBV5-1 with TRBJ2-3, with 8 nucleotides matching TRBD2. The ends lost 7 bases at V and 2 bases at J; junction bases unmatched: 9. The CDR3 loop spans 15 amino acids. Germline CDR1 and CDR2: SGHRS and YFSETQ. The CDR3 DNA sequence: TGCGCCAGCGAGGGCGGCGGGGGGCTCACAGATACGCAGTATTTT. This translates into CASEGGGGLTDTQYF.

The rearrangement uses TRBV4-1 and TRBJ2-3, with a tentative D call TRBD2 (6 bases). Looked up from germline, CDR1 is MGHRA and CDR2 is YSYEKL. This CDR3 comprises 15 residues. V was pared by 0 bases and J by 1 base, with 8 bases between. The CDR3 reads CASSQDTGGTDTQYF. Written as DNA, the CDR3 is TGCGCCAGCAGCCAAGACACGGGGGGCACAGATACGCAGTATTTT.

The CDR3 loop reads CASSYRRQARSGNTIYF. The DNA of the CDR3 is TGTGCCAGCAGCTATCGCAGACAGGCCCGGTCTGGAAACACCATATATTTT. V is TRBV7-6 and J is TRBJ1-3, with D tentatively TRBD1 (6 bases). Germline CDR1 is SGHVS and CDR2 is FNYEAQ. Trimming left V 4 bases short and J 1 base short, with 17 bases between. The CDR3 spans 17 residues.

This clone was counted a few times. The chain employs TRBV3-1 (or the pseudogene TRBV3-2) and TRBJ1-1, with unresolved D. The germline CDR1 and CDR2 sequences are LGHDT and YNNKEL (reference sequence). The CDR3 runs to 13 residues. V lost 3 bases, J lost 2 bases, and 7 bases lay in between. The CDR3 coding sequence is TGTGCCAGCAGCCAGAGGGTAAACACTGAAGCTTTCTTT. It specifies CASSQRVNTEAFF.

The rearrangement joins TRBV19 to TRBJ1-1, with D uncertain. The germline V and J ends were trimmed by 7 bases and 5 bases, with 23 bases remaining between them. Germline loops: CDR1 LNHDA, CDR2 SQIVND (reference sequence). CDR3 length: 16 amino acids. The CDR3, as DNA: TGTGCCAGTAATGCGCTCCAACGGAGGAGGGATACTGAAGCTTTCTTT. This encodes CASNALQRRRDTEAFF.

This rearrangement joins TRBV27 to TRBJ2-1, with D tentatively TRBD2 (5 bases). This CDR3 comprises 14 residues. Germline CDR1 reads MNHEY; CDR2 reads SMNVEV (reference sequence). V was shortened by 7 bases and J by 8 bases, with 18 bases between the two germline ends. CDR3 residues: CASTPRTGLHEQFF. The CDR3 DNA is TGTGCCAGCACCCCTCGGACGGGGTTGCATGAGCAGTTCTTC.

This clone was counted a few times. The chain uses TRBV6-2 or TRBV6-3 and TRBJ2-7; 8 nucleotides match TRBD1. The V and J ends lost 2 bases and 5 bases, in that order; junction bases with no gene match: 5. Germline lookup yields CDR1 MNHEY and CDR2 SVGEGT. This CDR3 contains 14 residues. The CDR3 loop is CASSYIQGANEQYF. The CDR3 bases are TGTGCCAGCAGTTACATCCAGGGGGCTAACGAGCAGTACTTC.